The following is a T cell receptor (beta chain) sequence with its context. Sequencing used immunoSEQ multiplex PCR; TCRdb keeps in-frame clones, though not all of them. The sample shows 250,000 or so clones, roughly four fifths of them seen only once. The source of the sample is a study of blood T cell repertoires in COVID-19. Study details: The United States, Italy and Spain provided the acute and convalescent COVID-19 samples. PBMCs, B-cell-depleted T cells, or T cells provided the cDNA or gDNA that made up the material.

This CDR3 has 15 amino acids. Trimming removed 5 bases from V and 0 bases from J, with 13 bases in between. Germline assignment: CDR1 SGHTA and CDR2 FQGNSA. What was sequenced was peripheral blood. The rearrangement uses TRBV7-2 and TRBJ1-1; D is perhaps TRBD1 (5 bases). This TCR derives from a woman aged 70-85 years with acute or convalescent COVID-19. In DNA form, the CDR3 reads TGTGCCAGCAGCCAAACCGGGGGGGTGAACACTGAAGCTTTCTTT. Translated, it gives CASSQTGGVNTEAFF.